This T cell receptor (beta chain) was identified during a study of T cells in Graves' hyperthyroidism and ophthalmopathy. Source material for PBMCs was about 10 ml fresh peripheral blood. This clonotype was detected ten times or more. Trimming removed 8 bases from V and 2 bases from J; junction bases left unmatched: 6. The CDR3 loop spans 13 amino acids. Germline V gene data show CDR1 as DFQATT and CDR2 as SNEGSKA (reference sequence). Amplified TCR beta CDR3 regions came from RNA transcripts. First-round RT-PCR targeting the TCR CDR3 was performed with the HTBI primer set. From the multiplex PCR reads, TCRdb called clonotypes with MiXCR, one entry per CDR3 protein. The data hold about 420,000 distinct CDR3 sequences, with 15% to 18% observed a single time.

The chain couples TRBV20-1 to TRBJ1-3; 7 nucleotides line up with TRBD1. The TCR comes from a woman aged 18-29 years with Graves' hyperthyroidism. The source material was blood. DNA for the CDR3: TGCAGTACAGGGGCGGGGGCTGGAAACACCATATATTTT. This sequence encodes CSTGAGAGNTIYF.